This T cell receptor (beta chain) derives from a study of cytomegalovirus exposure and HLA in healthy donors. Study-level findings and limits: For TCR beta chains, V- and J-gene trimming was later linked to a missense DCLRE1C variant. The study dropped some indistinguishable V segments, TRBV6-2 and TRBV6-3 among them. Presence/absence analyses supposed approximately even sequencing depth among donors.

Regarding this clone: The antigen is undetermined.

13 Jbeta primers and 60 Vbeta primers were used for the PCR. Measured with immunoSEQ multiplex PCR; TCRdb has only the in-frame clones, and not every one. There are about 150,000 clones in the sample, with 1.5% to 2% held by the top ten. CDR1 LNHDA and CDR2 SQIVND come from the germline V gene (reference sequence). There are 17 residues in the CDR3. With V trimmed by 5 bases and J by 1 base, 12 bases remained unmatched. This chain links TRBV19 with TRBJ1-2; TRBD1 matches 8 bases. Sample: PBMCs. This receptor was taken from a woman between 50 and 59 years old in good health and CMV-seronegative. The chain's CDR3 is CASSPRQGPAGNYGYTF. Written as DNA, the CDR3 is TGTGCCAGTAGTCCCCGACAGGGGCCGGCGGGTAACTATGGCTACACCTTC. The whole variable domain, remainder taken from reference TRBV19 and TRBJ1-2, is DGGITQSPKYLFRKEGQNVTLSCEQNLNHDAMYWYRQDPGQGLRLIYYSQIVNDFQKGDIAEGYSVSREKKESFPLTVTSAQKNPTAFYLCASSPRQGPAGNYGYTFGSGTRLTVV.